The 28 T cell receptor beta chains below come from one sample, sequenced in a study of T cell responses to AZD1222 COVID-19 vaccine. TCRdb's table, derived via immunoSEQ multiplex PCR, lists solely in-frame clones and lacks some. The sample lists more than 120,000 clones, approximately 90% occurring once. The sample consisted of peripheral blood, taken 28 days after the second AZD1222 dose. The receptors come from an adult who received the AZD1222 COVID-19 vaccine.

The V and J genes are TRBV28 and TRBJ1-3, with D possibly being TRBD1 (6 bases). The CDR3 has 15 residues. The germline CDR1 and CDR2 sequences are MDHEN and SYDVKM. Trimming cost V 10 bases and J 0 bases, with 16 bases left between them. CDR3 DNA: TGTGCCACCGAGGGGGGTCTAAGCTCTGGAAACACCATATATTTT. It translates to CATEGGLSSGNTIYF. Full variable domain (outside the CDR3, taken from reference TRBV28 and TRBJ1-3): DVKVTQSSRYLVKRTGEKVFLECVQDMDHENMFWYRQDPGLGLRLIYFSYDVKMKEKGDIPEGYSVSREKKERFSLILESASTNQTSMYLCATEGGLSSGNTIYFGEGSWLTVV.

The CDR3 is CASSTEQGWGSYEQYF. The CDR3 bases are TGTGCCAGTAGTACCGAACAGGGCTGGGGCTCTTACGAGCAGTACTTC. The V gene is TRBV19, the J gene TRBJ2-7; D may be TRBD1 (6 bases). CDR3 length: 16 amino acids. V was cut by 4 bases and J by 4 bases, with 20 bases left in between. CDR1 is LNHDA, CDR2 SQIVND, per germline (reference sequence).

The genes are TRBV11-2 and TRBJ2-3; no reliable D call. V was pared by 1 base and J by 4 bases, with 3 bases between. Germline values: CDR1 SGHAT, CDR2 FQNNGV. The CDR3 has 12 residues. The CDR3 protein is CASSLAADTQYF. The CDR3 DNA reads TGTGCCAGCAGCTTAGCCGCAGATACGCAGTATTTT.

The chain couples TRBV3-1 (or the pseudogene TRBV3-2) to TRBJ2-5, with D maybe TRBD2 (6 bases). Per germline, CDR1 LGHDT and CDR2 YNNKEL (reference sequence). The germline V and J ends were trimmed by 3 bases and 1 base, with 18 bases remaining between them. The CDR3 length is 17 residues. CDR3 coding DNA: TGTGCCAGCAGCCATATCTTGGTGCGGGGCCGCCAAGAGACCCAGTACTTC. It is translated as CASSHILVRGRQETQYF.

This rearrangement joins TRBV4-1 to TRBJ2-7, with 11 bases identical to TRBD2. This CDR3 is built from 15 residues. The V gene's germline CDR1 is MGHRA and CDR2 YSYEKL. Trimming removed 8 bases from V and 6 bases from J; junction bases left unmatched: 12. The DNA for the CDR3 is TGCGCCAGCGGACCTTTACTAGCGGGAGCCTCCGAGCAGTACTTC. Its translation: CASGPLLAGASEQYF.

The rearrangement links TRBV6-2 or TRBV6-3 to TRBJ2-7; TRBD2 agrees at 16 bases. V was clipped by 5 bases and J by 5 bases; unmatched bases: 12. Looked up from germline, CDR1 is MNHEY and CDR2 is SVGEGT. This CDR3 has 18 amino acids. DNA for the CDR3: TGTGCCAGCAGTCGCTCAGGGACTAGCGGGAGGGCCCACCACGAGCAGTACTTC. This gives the protein CASSRSGTSGRAHHEQYF.

The V and J genes are TRBV21-1 and TRBJ2-3; the listed D gene, TRBD2, was not tested against the DNA. TRBV21-1 is listed as a pseudogene. The CDR3 is 15 amino acids. CDR3 protein: CASSKQAGSTDTQYF. CDR3 in DNA: TGTGCCAGCAGCAAACAAGCGGGGAGCACAGATACGCAGTATTTT.

The V call is TRBV7-9, the J call TRBJ2-5; 7 bases map to TRBD2. The CDR3 sequence is 15 residues long. V was clipped by 2 bases and J by 2 bases; unmatched bases: 5. Germline V gene lookup returns CDR1 SEHNR and CDR2 FQNEAQ (reference sequence). The CDR3: CASSLLAENQETQYF. Written as DNA, the CDR3 is TGTGCCAGCAGCTTACTAGCGGAGAATCAAGAGACCCAGTACTTC.

The V gene is TRBV5-4, the J gene TRBJ2-2, with D unclear. Trimming stripped 4 bases from V and 4 bases from J, with 11 bases between. The length of the CDR3 is 14 residues. The germline V gene encodes CDR1 SGHNT and CDR2 YYREEE (reference sequence). The CDR3 loop is CASSRQDVTGELFF. The CDR3 region has the DNA TGTGCCAGCAGCCGGCAGGATGTCACCGGGGAGCTGTTTTTT.

This sequence joins TRBV10-1 and TRBJ2-2, with a possible D match to TRBD2 (6 bases). Germline CDR1 is WNHNN and CDR2 is SYGVQD (reference sequence). Trimming shortened V by 8 bases and J by 4 bases, and 14 bases separated the two germline ends. The CDR3 runs to 14 residues. In nucleotides, the CDR3 is TGCGCCAGCTCGAGCGGGCCCGCCACCGGGGAGCTGTTTTTT. Encoded protein: CASSSGPATGELFF.

This clone was seen only once. CDR3 nucleotides: TGCGCCAGCAGCCAAGCTGGGACAGCCACCTACAATGAGCAGTTCTTC. Its protein is CASSQAGTATYNEQFF. The rearrangement joins TRBV4-3 to TRBJ2-1, with 7 nucleotides matching TRBD1. The germline V gene has CDR1 LGHNA and CDR2 YSLEER. V dropped 1 base and J dropped 2; count of bases not matched to a gene: 5. This CDR3 comprises 16 residues.

The chain combines TRBV4-2 with TRBJ1-2; TRBD1 might be the D (6 bases). Germline V lookup: CDR1 LGHNA, CDR2 YNFKEQ. Trimming took 4 bases from V and 0 from J, leaving 12 bases between them. This CDR3 comprises 15 residues. CDR3: CASSPRTDTNYGYTF. The CDR3 coding sequence is TGTGCCAGCAGCCCCCGGACAGATACTAACTATGGCTACACCTTC.

The rearrangement joins TRBV5-1 to TRBJ2-3, with 8 bases identical to TRBD1. Germline loops: CDR1 SGHRS, CDR2 YFSETQ. There are 17 residues in the CDR3. V was pared by 2 bases and J by 3 bases, with 11 bases of the junction left unmatched. The CDR3, as DNA: TGCGCCAGCAGCTTACTCCTAGGTGGACAGGGAACAGATACGCAGTATTTT. Amino acid sequence: CASSLLLGGQGTDTQYF.

The chain is built from TRBV7-9 and TRBJ2-7, with D maybe TRBD1 (5 bases). V was pared by 5 bases and J by 1 base, with 15 bases between. The CDR3 sequence is 15 residues long. Germline V CDR1 and CDR2: SEHNR, FQNEAQ (reference sequence). The CDR3, as DNA: TGTGCCAGCAGCCGAAGGGGCGGCAATTCCTACGAGCAGTACTTC. It is translated as CASSRRGGNSYEQYF.

The CDR3: CASRWTGSNTEAFF. CDR3 nucleotides: TGCGCCAGCAGGTGGACAGGCTCGAACACTGAAGCTTTCTTT. The genes are TRBV5-1 and TRBJ1-1; 7 nucleotides line up with TRBD1. The V gene end was trimmed by 5 bases and the J gene end by 1 base; junction bases not matched to a gene: 5. Germline V CDR1 and CDR2: SGHRS, YFSETQ. This CDR3 has 14 amino acids.

The chain is built from TRBV2 and TRBJ1-3, with D possibly being TRBD1 (5 bases). V dropped 8 bases and J dropped 5 bases, with 13 bases sitting between them. CDR1 and CDR2 from the germline V gene are SNHLY and FYNNEI. The CDR3 consists of 13 residues. CDR3 amino acids: CASRGFGRNTIYF. CDR3 sequence (DNA): TGTGCCAGCCGGGGGTTTGGTAGAAACACCATATATTTT.

The V gene is TRBV5-4, the J gene TRBJ2-7, with 8 bases lining up with TRBD2. The CDR3 is 15 residues long. CDR1 SGHNT and CDR2 YYREEE come from the germline V gene (reference sequence). Unmatched junction bases numbered 6, after V lost 0 bases and J lost 4 bases. Here the CDR3 reads CASSLDGRASYEQYF. CDR3 nucleotide sequence: TGTGCCAGCAGCTTGGACGGGAGGGCCTCATACGAGCAGTACTTC. Variable domain in full (rest from reference TRBV5-4 and TRBJ2-7): ETGVTQSPTHLIKTRGQQVTLRCSSQSGHNTVSWYQQALGQGPQFIFQYYREEENGRGNFPPRFSGLQFPNYSSELNVNALELDDSALYLCASSLDGRASYEQYFGPGTRLTVT.

V usage is TRBV6-4 and J usage is TRBJ2-2; 7 bases agree with TRBD1. V gave up 2 bases and J gave up 4 bases; unmatched junction bases: 7. The length of the CDR3 is 16 residues. Germline CDR1 MRHNA, CDR2 SNTAGT. In nucleotides, the CDR3 is TGTGCCAGCAGTGACCACCAGGGGGATGGCACCGGGGAGCTGTTTTTT. It encodes CASSDHQGDGTGELFF.

This chain links TRBV5-1 with TRBJ2-2; the D gene is possibly TRBD2 (5 bases). The germline CDR1 and CDR2 sequences are SGHRS and YFSETQ. The CDR3 length is 16 residues. Trimming took 1 base from V and 1 from J, leaving 11 bases between them. The chain's CDR3 is CASSLKEEMNTGELFF. The DNA of the CDR3 is TGCGCCAGCAGCTTGAAGGAGGAGATGAACACCGGGGAGCTGTTTTTT.

This sequence joins TRBV29-1 and TRBJ2-7, with 10 positions matching TRBD1. From germline, CDR1 is SQVTM and CDR2 ANQGSEA. V dropped 6 bases and J dropped 0; count of bases not matched to a gene: 5. The CDR3 runs 14 residues. CDR3 in DNA: TGCAGCGTCGGAGGGGACAGGGGCTCCTACGAGCAGTACTTC. It codes for CSVGGDRGSYEQYF.

The V and J genes are TRBV12-3 or TRBV12-4 and TRBJ2-1; D possibly corresponds to TRBD2 (6 bases). The CDR3 covers 12 residues. Trimming stripped 3 bases from V and 7 bases from J, with 7 bases between. In DNA form, the CDR3 reads TGTGCCAGCAGTTTCGGGAGTAATGAGCAGTTCTTC. Encoded protein: CASSFGSNEQFF.

This clone appeared once. The chain uses TRBV7-6 and TRBJ2-2; 10 nucleotides align to TRBD2. J gave up 7 bases and V 0 bases, and 5 bases lay outside the gene matches. This CDR3 is built from 16 residues. Germline V gives CDR1 SGHVS, CDR2 FNYEAQ. The CDR3 sequence is CASSLALAGAVGELFF. CDR3 DNA: TGTGCCAGCAGCTTAGCCCTAGCGGGAGCGGTCGGGGAGCTGTTTTTT.

V is TRBV29-1 and J is TRBJ2-5; D is perhaps TRBD1 (6 bases). The CDR3 covers 20 residues. Germline CDR1 SQVTM, CDR2 ANQGSEA. The germline V and J ends were trimmed by 6 bases and 2 bases, with 34 bases remaining between them. The CDR3 sequence is CSVPRREPGQPSFSQETQYF. The DNA of the CDR3 is TGCAGCGTCCCCAGAAGAGAACCGGGACAACCATCTTTTTCACAAGAGACCCAGTACTTC.

The gene calls are TRBV28 and TRBJ1-5; D might be TRBD1 (5 bases). The ends were cut back, 4 bases at V and 3 bases at J, with 16 bases in the middle. This CDR3 region has 16 residues. CDR1 MDHEN and CDR2 SYDVKM come from the germline V gene. CDR3 sequence reads: CASSWAWQGYNQPQHF. DNA of the CDR3: TGTGCCAGCAGTTGGGCGTGGCAGGGCTACAATCAGCCCCAGCATTTT.

The chain is built from TRBV9 and TRBJ1-1; possibly TRBD1 for D (5 bases). CDR3 size: 15 residues. V was clipped by 3 bases and J by 5 bases, with 17 bases between them. The germline V gene has CDR1 SGDLS and CDR2 YYNGEE. Written as DNA, the CDR3 is TGTGCCAGCAGCGCCCAGGCAGGGAACCCTACTGAAGCTTTCTTT. Translated: CASSAQAGNPTEAFF.

This chain uses TRBV18 with TRBJ1-4; D ambiguous. Deletions cut 0 bases from V and 3 bases from J, with 8 bases between. This CDR3 is built from 15 residues. CDR1 and CDR2 (germline): KGHSH, LQKENI. The CDR3 nucleotides read TGTGCCAGCTCACCACCAGGGATGGCTAATGAAAAACTGTTTTTT. Translation gives CASSPPGMANEKLFF.

Concerning this clone itself: At one of its ends the junction is not consistent with the germline gene, which may arise from a read error. The chain uses TRBV24-1 and TRBJ2-2; a possible D gene is TRBD2 (5 bases). In germline, CDR1 is KGHDR, CDR2 SFDVKD. The CDR3 has 14 amino acids. For the CDR3, the DNA is TGTGCCACCAGTGTTGGAGGAAACAGCGGGGAGCTGTTTTTT. Translated: CATSVGGNSGELFF.

The V and J genes are TRBV15 and TRBJ1-2, with 8 bases fitting TRBD1. V lost 5 bases, J lost 4 bases, and 6 bases stayed unmatched. The CDR3 length is 14 residues. CDR1 and CDR2 (germline): LNHNV, YYDKDF (reference sequence). The DNA of the CDR3 is TGTGCCACCAGCCGGGGACAGGCGTTCTATGGCTACACCTTC. The encoded protein is CATSRGQAFYGYTF.